This T cell receptor (beta chain) was obtained from a study of blood T cell repertoires in COVID-19. This table comes from immunoSEQ multiplex PCR, and its TCRdb copy is limited to in-frame clones, with some not included. The table lists about 200,000 clones, under 90% of them singletons. This sequence was found in a man aged 35 to 55 with acute or convalescent COVID-19. Material for sequencing was peripheral blood.

The CDR3 loop is CASSHRQGATDTQYF. The CDR3 DNA is TGCGCCAGCAGTCACCGACAGGGGGCTACAGATACGCAGTATTTT. The chain recombines TRBV23-1 with TRBJ2-3; 10 bases line up with TRBD1. TRBV23-1 is labeled an ORF, and its function is uncertain. This CDR3 comprises 15 residues. With 3 bases clipped from V and 3 bases from J, the junction kept 3 bases outside the gene matches.